The T cell receptor (beta chain) described here comes from a study of shared clonotypes between healthy human individuals. This CDR3 has 17 residues. Germline-derived CDR1 and CDR2 are MRHNA and SNTAGT. The ends lost 0 bases at V and 4 bases at J; junction bases unmatched: 4. Libraries were prepared by immunoSEQ multiplex PCR; TCRdb keeps only in-frame clonotypes and omits some of them. The data contain 2 million to 2.5 million clones, approximately 93% of them singletons. Source material: naive CD4+ T cells from PBMCs. Regarding subset: CD45RA+ positively selected. V and J are TRBV6-4 and TRBJ2-1; 12 positions match TRBD2. The receptor's source is a man aged 18 to 35 in good health. Some clones in this sample may be carry-over from other donors' samples. Here the CDR3 reads CASSDSTSGSFYNEQFF. The CDR3 bases are TGTGCCAGCAGTGACTCGACTAGCGGGAGTTTTTACAATGAGCAGTTCTTC.